This T cell receptor beta chain was sequenced in a study of tumor-infiltrating lymphocytes in primary liver carcinoma. The wider study: The number of productive TCRbeta reads per sample ranged from roughly 3.5 to 7.13 million and was similar across tissue types. Study-wide findings and caveats: It was in tumors, not blood, that the top-250-clone fraction was significantly higher (p = 0.039).

This clonotype has just a few counts. Its antigen is currently unknown. With roughly 0.5 ug total RNA as template and a constant-region primer, TCR beta cDNA was made. It was through three nested multiplex PCR rounds of slightly modified ARM-PCR that TCR beta libraries arose. With TRBV1-TRBV30 forward primers and a C-beta reverse primer, the first two PCR rounds were run for approximately 10 cycles each. TCRdb re-called the multiplex PCR reads through MiXCR, storing one row per CDR3 protein. Here the sample spans about 100,000 distinct CDR3 sequences, around 63% being singletons. Total RNA and DNA came together from approximately 20-30 mg of bulk tissue without cell sorting. Each tumor was sampled at four poles and its centre. This CDR3 has 15 amino acids. Per the germline V gene, CDR1 is SNHLY and CDR2 is FYNNEI. V shed 6 bases and J shed 2 bases, with 13 bases lying between them.

This clonotype was obtained from a woman aged 60 to 75 with primary liver carcinoma and hepatitis B virus infection. Specimen: liver tumor tissue from sampling region 5. The subset here: tumor region T5, tumor centre. The V gene is TRBV2, the J gene TRBJ2-2; maybe TRBD2 (6 bases). The DNA for the CDR3 is TGTGCCAGCAGGGACGGGAGAGGTAACACCGGGGAGCTGTTTTTT. Translation: CASRDGRGNTGELFF.